This record covers a single TCR beta chain. Its antigen is currently unknown. The data derive from a study of OX40 agonist ivuxolimab in advanced cancers. The overall study: Patients with prior anti-PD-1, anti-PD-L1 or anti-CTLA-4 therapy were eligible; about 41% had some. One patient with hepatocellular carcinoma and two with cutaneous melanoma, three in all, had partial responses. Study results and limitations: Clonal expansion was among the lowest in partial responders at 0.1-3.0 mg/kg, especially CD8+.

TCRdb's copy holds only in-frame clones and misses some; the assay was immunoSEQ multiplex PCR. This sample has about 60,000 clones, with about 88% found just once. The CDR3 is 13 residues long. Germline V gene sequence: CDR1 SGHNT, CDR2 YYREEE (reference sequence). V was shortened by 3 bases and J by 5 bases, with 11 bases between the two germline ends. The TCR sequence derives from an adult with an advanced solid tumor such as melanoma, head and neck, liver or kidney cancer. Sample: CD4+ or CD8+ T cells sorted from blood, taken in a trial of the OX40 agonist ivuxolimab. The V gene is TRBV5-4, the J gene TRBJ2-5, with D perhaps TRBD2 (6 bases). The CDR3, as DNA: TGTGCCAGCAGCTCGAGGAGCGGGGAGACCCAGTACTTC. Protein sequence: CASSSRSGETQYF.